This entry is about one T cell receptor beta chain. Trimming took off 6 bases at V and 3 bases at J, with 26 bases between the two ends. The CDR3 totals 18 residues. The sample's time point: patch test 1, 2 weeks after DPC sensitization. Treatment of the sample: therapeutic diphenylcyclopropenone sensitization with weekly scalp DPC. The data were obtained in a study of human T cells and chemical hapten exposure. One entry per CDR3 protein, called by TCRdb with MiXCR from the RACE reads. Of 90,000 to 120,000 distinct CDR3 sequences in the sample, approximately 10% were seen once. The V gene is TRBV12-3 or TRBV12-4, the J gene TRBJ1-2; D is possibly TRBD1 (6 bases). This TCR was recovered from a middle-aged woman with alopecia areata. Some clones in this sample may be carry-over from other donors' samples. The specimen was whole blood, collected in connection with sensitization to the hapten diphenylcyclopropenone (DPC). CDR3 nucleotides: TGTGCCAGCAGCAACGCAGGACAGTACTTTTGGGCCGACTATGGCTACACCTTC. This encodes CASSNAGQYFWADYGYTF.